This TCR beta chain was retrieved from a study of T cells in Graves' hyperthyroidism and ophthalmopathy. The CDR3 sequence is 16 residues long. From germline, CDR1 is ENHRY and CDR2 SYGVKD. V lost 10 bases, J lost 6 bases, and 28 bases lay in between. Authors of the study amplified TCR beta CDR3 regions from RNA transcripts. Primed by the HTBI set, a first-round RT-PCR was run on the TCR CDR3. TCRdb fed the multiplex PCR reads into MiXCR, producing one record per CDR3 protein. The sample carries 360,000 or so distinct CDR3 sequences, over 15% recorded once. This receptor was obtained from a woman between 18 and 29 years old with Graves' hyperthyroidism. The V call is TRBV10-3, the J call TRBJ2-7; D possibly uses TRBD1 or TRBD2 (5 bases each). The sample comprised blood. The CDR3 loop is CATLKGQTALGGEQYF. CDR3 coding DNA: TGTGCCACCCTCAAGGGGCAGACGGCATTAGGAGGCGAGCAGTACTTC.